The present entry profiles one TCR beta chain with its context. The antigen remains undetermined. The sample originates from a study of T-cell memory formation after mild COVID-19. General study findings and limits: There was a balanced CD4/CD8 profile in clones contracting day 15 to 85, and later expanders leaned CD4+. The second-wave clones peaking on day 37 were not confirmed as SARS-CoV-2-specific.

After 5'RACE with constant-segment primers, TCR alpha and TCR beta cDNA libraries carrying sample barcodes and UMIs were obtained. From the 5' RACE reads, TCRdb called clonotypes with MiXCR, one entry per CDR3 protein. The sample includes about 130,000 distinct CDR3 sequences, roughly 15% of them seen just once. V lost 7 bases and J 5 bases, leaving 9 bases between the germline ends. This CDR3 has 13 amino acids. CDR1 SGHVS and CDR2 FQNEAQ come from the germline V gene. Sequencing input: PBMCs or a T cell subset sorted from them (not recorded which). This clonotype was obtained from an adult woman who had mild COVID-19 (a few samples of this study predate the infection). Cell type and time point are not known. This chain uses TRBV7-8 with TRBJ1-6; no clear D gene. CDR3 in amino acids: CASTETNNSPLHF. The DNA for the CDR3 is TGTGCCAGCACAGAGACAAATAATTCACCCCTCCACTTT.